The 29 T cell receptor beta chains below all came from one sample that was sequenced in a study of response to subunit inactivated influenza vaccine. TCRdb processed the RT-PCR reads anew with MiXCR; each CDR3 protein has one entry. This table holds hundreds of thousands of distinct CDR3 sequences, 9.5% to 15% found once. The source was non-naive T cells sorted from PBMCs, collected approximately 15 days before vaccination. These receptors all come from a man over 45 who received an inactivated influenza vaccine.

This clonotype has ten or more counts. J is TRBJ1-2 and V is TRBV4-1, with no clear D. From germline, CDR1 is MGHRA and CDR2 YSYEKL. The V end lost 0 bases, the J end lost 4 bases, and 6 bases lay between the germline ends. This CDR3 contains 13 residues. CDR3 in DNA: TGCGCCAGCAGCCAAGATCTTGGCTATGGCTACACCTTC. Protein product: CASSQDLGYGYTF.

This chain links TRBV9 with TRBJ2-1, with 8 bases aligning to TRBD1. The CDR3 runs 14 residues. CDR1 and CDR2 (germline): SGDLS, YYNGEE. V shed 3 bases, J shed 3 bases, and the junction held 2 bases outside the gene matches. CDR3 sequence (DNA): TGTGCCAGCAGCGCCGGACAGGGCTACAATGAGCAGTTCTTC. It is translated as CASSAGQGYNEQFF.

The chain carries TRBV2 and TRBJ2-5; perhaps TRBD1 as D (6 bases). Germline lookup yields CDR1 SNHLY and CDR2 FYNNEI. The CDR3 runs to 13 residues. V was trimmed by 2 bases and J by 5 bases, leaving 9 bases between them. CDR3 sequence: CASSETGMETQYF. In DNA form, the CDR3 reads TGTGCCAGCAGTGAAACAGGGATGGAGACCCAGTACTTC. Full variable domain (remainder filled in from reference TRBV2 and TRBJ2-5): EPEVTQTPSHQVTQMGQEVILRCVPISNHLYFYWYRQILGQKVEFLVSFYNNEISEKSEIFDDQFSVERPDGSNFTLKIRSTKLEDSAMYFCASSETGMETQYFGPGTRLLVL.

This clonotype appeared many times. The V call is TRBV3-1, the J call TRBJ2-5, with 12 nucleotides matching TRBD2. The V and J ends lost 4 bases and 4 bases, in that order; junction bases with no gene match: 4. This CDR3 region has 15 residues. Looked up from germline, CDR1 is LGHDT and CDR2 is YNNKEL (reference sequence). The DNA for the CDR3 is TGTGCCAGCAGCCCCGGACTAGCGGGAAGAGAGACCCAGTACTTC. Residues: CASSPGLAGRETQYF.

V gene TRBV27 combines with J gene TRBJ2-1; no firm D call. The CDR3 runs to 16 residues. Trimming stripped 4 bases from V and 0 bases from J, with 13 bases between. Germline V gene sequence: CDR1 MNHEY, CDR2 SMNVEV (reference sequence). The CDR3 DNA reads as TGTGCCAGCAGTTCTATCGGCGGTGGCTCCTACAATGAGCAGTTCTTC. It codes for CASSSIGGGSYNEQFF.

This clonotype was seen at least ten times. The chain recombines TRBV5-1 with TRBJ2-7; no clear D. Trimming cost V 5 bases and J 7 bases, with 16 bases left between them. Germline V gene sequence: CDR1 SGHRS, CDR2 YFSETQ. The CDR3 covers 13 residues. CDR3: CASSYRASLEQYF. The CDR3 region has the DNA TGCGCCAGCAGTTACCGGGCCTCACTGGAGCAGTACTTC.

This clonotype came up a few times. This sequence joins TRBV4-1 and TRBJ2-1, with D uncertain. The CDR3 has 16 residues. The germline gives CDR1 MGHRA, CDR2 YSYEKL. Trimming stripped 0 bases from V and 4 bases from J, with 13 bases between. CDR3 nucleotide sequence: TGCGCCAGCAGCCAAGAGCCCGCCCTATTTTACAATGAGCAGTTCTTC. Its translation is CASSQEPALFYNEQFF.

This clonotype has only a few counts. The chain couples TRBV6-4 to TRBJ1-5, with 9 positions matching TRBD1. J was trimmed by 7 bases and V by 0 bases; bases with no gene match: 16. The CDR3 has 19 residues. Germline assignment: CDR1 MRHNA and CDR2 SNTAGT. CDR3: CASSDSPPSRTGAEQPQHF. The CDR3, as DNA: TGTGCCAGCAGTGACTCCCCACCTTCACGGACAGGGGCCGAGCAGCCCCAGCATTTT.

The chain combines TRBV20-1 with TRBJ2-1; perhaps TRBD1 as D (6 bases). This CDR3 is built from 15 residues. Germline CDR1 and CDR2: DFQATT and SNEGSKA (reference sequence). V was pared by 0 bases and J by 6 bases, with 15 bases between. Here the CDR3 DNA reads TGCAGTGCTAGAGATTGGCAGGGGTCGGGCAATGAGCAGTTCTTC. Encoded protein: CSARDWQGSGNEQFF.

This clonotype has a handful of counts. The CDR3 region is CASSLEGNNQPQHF. DNA of the CDR3: TGCGCCAGCAGCTTGGAGGGTAATAATCAGCCCCAGCATTTT. The V gene is TRBV5-1, the J gene TRBJ1-5; unclear D gene. The CDR3 extends over 14 amino acids. Germline lookup yields CDR1 SGHRS and CDR2 YFSETQ. The germline V and J ends were trimmed by 0 bases and 4 bases, with 8 bases remaining between them.

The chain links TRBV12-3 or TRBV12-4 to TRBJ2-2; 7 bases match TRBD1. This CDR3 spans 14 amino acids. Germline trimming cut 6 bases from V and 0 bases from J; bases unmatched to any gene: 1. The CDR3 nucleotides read TGTGCCAGCAGAGGGGGCGCGAACACCGGGGAGCTGTTTTTT. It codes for CASRGGANTGELFF.

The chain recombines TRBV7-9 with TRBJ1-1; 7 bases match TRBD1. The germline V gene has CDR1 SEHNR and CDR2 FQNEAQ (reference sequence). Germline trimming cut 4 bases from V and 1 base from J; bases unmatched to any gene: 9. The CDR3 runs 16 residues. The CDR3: CASSSPVGTENTEAFF. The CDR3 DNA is TGTGCCAGCAGCTCCCCCGTGGGGACAGAGAACACTGAAGCTTTCTTT. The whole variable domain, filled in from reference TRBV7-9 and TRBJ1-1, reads DTGVSQNPRHKITKRGQNVTFRCDPISEHNRLYWYRQTLGQGPEFLTYFQNEAQLEKSRLLSDRFSAERPKGSFSTLEIQRTEQGDSAMYLCASSSPVGTENTEAFFGQGTRLTVV.

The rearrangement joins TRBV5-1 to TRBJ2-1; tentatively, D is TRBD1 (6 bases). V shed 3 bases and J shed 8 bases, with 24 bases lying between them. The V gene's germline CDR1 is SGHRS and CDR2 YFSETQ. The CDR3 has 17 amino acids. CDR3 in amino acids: CASSSTGQTIPSDEQFF. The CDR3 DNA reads TGCGCCAGCAGCTCCACAGGGCAGACTATCCCCTCCGATGAGCAGTTCTTC.

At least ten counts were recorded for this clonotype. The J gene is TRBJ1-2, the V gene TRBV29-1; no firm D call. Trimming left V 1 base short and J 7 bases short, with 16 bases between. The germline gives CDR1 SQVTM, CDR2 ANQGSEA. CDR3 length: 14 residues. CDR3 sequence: CSVEGVERAGGYTF. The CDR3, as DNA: TGCAGCGTTGAAGGAGTGGAGCGGGCGGGTGGCTACACCTTC.

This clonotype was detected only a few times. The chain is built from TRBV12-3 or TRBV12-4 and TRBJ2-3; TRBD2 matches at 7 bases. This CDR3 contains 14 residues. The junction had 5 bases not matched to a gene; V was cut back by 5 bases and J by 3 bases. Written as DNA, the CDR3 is TGTGCCAGCAGTCCTAGCGGAAAAACAGATACGCAGTATTTT. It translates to CASSPSGKTDTQYF.

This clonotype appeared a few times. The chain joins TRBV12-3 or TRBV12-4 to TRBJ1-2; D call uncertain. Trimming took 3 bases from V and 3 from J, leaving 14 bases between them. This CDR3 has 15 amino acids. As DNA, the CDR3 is TGTGCCAGCAGTTTGACCGTAACCACCGACTATGGCTACACCTTC. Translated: CASSLTVTTDYGYTF.

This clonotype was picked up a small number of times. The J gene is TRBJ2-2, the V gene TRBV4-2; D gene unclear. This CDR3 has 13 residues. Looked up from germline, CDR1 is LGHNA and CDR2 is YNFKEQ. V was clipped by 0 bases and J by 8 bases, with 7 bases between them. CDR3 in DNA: TGTGCCAGCAGCCAAGAGAGTTTTGGGGAGCTGTTTTTT. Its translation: CASSQESFGELFF.

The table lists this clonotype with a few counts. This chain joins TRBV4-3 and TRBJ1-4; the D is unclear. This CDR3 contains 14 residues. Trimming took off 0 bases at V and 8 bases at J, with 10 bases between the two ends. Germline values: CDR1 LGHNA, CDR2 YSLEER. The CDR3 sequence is CASSQDSSGEKLFF. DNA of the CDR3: TGCGCCAGCAGCCAAGACTCATCGGGGGAAAAACTGTTTTTT.

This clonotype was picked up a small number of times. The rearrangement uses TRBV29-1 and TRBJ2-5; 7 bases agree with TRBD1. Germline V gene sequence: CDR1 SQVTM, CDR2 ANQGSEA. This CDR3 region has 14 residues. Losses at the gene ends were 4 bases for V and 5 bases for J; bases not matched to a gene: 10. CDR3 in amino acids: CSVGGRGTTETQYF. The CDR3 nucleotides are TGCAGCGTTGGGGGCAGGGGGACCACGGAGACCCAGTACTTC.

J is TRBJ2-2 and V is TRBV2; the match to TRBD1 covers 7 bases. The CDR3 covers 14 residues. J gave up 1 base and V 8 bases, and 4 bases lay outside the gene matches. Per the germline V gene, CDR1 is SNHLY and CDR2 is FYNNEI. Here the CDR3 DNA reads TGTGCCAGCGAGACAGGGATGAACACCGGGGAGCTGTTTTTT. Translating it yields CASETGMNTGELFF.

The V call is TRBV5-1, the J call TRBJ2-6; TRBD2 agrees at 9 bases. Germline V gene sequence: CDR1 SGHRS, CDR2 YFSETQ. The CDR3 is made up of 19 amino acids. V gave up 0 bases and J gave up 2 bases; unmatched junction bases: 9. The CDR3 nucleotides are TGCGCCAGCAGCTTGGGCCTAGCGGGAAGGCACACTGGGGCCAACGTCCTGACTTTC. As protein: CASSLGLAGRHTGANVLTF.

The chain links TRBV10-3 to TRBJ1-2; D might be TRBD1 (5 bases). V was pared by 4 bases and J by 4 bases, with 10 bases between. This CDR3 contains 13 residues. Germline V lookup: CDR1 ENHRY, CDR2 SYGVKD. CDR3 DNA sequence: TGTGCCATCAGTGCCGGGACGGGCTATGGCTACACCTTC. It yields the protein CAISAGTGYGYTF.

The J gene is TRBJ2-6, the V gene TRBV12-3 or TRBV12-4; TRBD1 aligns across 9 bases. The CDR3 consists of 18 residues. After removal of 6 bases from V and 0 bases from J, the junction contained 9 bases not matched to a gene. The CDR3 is CASSSDRGYSSGANVLTF. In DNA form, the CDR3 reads TGTGCCAGCAGCTCGGACAGGGGCTACAGCTCTGGGGCCAACGTCCTGACTTTC.

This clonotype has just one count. CDR3 amino acids: CATSTGQTPNTGELFF. Here the CDR3 DNA reads TGTGCCACCAGCACCGGACAGACCCCGAACACCGGGGAGCTGTTTTTT. V and J are TRBV15 and TRBJ2-2, with a possible D match to TRBD1 (6 bases). The CDR3 spans 16 residues. Trimming pared 4 bases from V and 0 bases from J, leaving 12 bases between. Germline values: CDR1 LNHNV, CDR2 YYDKDF (reference sequence).

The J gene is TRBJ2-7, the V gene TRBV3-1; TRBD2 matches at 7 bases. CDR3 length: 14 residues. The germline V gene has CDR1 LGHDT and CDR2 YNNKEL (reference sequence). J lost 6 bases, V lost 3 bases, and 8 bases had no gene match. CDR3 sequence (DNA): TGTGCCAGCAGCCAGATCAAAGCGGGGACCGAGCAGTACTTC. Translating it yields CASSQIKAGTEQYF.

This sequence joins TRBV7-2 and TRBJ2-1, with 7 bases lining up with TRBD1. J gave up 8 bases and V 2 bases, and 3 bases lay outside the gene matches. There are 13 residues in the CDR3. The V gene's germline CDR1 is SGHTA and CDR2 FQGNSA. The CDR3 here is CASSLMRGHEQFF. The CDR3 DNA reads TGTGCCAGCAGCTTAATGAGGGGGCATGAGCAGTTCTTC. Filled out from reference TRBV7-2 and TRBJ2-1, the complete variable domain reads GAGVSQSPSNKVTEKGKDVELRCDPISGHTALYWYRQSLGQGLEFLIYFQGNSAPDKSGLPSDRFSAERTGGSVSTLTIQRTQQEDSAVYLCASSLMRGHEQFFGPGTRLTVL.

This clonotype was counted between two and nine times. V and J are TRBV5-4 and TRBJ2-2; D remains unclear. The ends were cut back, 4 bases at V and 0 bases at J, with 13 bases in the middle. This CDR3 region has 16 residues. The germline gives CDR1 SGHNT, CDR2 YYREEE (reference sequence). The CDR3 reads CASSPRRNSNTGELFF. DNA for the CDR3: TGTGCCAGCAGCCCCCGACGGAACTCGAACACCGGGGAGCTGTTTTTT.

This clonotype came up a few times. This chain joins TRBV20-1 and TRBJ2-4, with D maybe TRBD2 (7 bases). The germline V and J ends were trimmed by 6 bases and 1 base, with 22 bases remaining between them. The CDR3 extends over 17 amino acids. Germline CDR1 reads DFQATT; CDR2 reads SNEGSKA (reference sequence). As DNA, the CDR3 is TGCAGTGCAAGGGGGACTCTCCGGGAGGCGGCCAAAAACATTCAGTACTTC. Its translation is CSARGTLREAAKNIQYF.

The CDR3 nucleotides read TGTGCCAGCAGTCCACACGCCGGGACAGGGAGCGGCTACACCTTC. As protein: CASSPHAGTGSGYTF. V gene TRBV28 combines with J gene TRBJ1-2, with TRBD1 matching over 9 bases. V shed 5 bases, J shed 8 bases, and the junction held 12 bases outside the gene matches. CDR1 and CDR2 (germline): MDHEN, SYDVKM. The CDR3 spans 15 residues.